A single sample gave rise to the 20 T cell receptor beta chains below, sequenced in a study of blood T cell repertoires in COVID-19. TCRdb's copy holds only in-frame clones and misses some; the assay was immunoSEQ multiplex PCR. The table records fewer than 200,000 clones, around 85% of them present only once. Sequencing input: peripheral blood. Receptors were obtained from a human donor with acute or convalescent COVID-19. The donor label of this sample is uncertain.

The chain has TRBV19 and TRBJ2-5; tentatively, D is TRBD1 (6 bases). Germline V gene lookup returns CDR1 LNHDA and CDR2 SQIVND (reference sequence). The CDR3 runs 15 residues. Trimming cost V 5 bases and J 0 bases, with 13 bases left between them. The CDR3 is CASSPEGTYQETQYF. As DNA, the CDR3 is TGTGCCAGTAGTCCAGAGGGGACATACCAAGAGACCCAGTACTTC.

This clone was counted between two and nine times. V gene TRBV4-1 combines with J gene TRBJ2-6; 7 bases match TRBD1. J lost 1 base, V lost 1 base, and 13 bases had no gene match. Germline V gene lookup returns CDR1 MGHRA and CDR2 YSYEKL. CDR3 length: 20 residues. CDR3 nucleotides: TGCGCCAGCAGCCAAGTCTGGTCGGGACAGTTGGTTTCTGGGGCCAACGTCCTGACTTTC. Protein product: CASSQVWSGQLVSGANVLTF.

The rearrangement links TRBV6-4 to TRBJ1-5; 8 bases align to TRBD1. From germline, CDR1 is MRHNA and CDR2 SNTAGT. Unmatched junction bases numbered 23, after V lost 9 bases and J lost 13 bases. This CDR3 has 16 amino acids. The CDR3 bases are TGTGCCAGTGTTATCGTGGGTCAGGGGGCGCGGGGAACACAGCATTTT. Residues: CASVIVGQGARGTQHF.

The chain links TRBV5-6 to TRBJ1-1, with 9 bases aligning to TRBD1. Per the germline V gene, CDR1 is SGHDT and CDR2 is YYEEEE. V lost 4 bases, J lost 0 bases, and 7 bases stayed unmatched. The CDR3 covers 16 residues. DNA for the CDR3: TGTGCCAGCAGCCCCCGTCGGGACAGGGTGAACACTGAAGCTTTCTTT. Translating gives CASSPRRDRVNTEAFF.

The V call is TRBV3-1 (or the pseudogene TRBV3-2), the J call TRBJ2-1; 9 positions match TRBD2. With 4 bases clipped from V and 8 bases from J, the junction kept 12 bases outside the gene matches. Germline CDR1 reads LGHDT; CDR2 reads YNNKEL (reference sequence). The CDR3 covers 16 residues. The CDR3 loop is CASSPTGGLARYEQFF. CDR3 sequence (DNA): TGTGCCAGCAGCCCAACGGGGGGACTAGCCCGATATGAGCAGTTCTTC.

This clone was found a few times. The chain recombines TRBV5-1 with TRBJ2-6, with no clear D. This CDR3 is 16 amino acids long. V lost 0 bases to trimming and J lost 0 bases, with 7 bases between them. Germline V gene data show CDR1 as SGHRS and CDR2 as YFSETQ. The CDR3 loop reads CASSLVGSSGANVLTF. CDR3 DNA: TGCGCCAGCAGCTTGGTCGGTAGCTCTGGGGCCAACGTCCTGACTTTC. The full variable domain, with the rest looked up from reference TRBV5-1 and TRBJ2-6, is KAGVTQTPRYLIKTRGQQVTLSCSPISGHRSVSWYQQTPGQGLQFLFEYFSETQRNKGNFPGRFSGRQFSNSRSEMNVSTLELGDSALYLCASSLVGSSGANVLTFGAGSRLTVL.

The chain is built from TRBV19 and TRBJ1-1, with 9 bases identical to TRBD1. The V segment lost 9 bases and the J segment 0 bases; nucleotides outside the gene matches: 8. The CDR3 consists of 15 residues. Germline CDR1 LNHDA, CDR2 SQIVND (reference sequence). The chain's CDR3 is CASQGGQGMNTEAFF. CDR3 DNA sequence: TGTGCCAGCCAGGGGGGACAGGGAATGAACACTGAAGCTTTCTTT.

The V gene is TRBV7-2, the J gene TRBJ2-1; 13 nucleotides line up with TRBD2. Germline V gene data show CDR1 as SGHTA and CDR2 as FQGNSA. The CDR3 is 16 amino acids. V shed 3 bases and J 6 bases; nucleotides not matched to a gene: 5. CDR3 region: CASSFTSGGAGNEQFF. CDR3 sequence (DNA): TGTGCCAGCAGCTTTACTAGCGGGGGGGCGGGCAATGAGCAGTTCTTC.

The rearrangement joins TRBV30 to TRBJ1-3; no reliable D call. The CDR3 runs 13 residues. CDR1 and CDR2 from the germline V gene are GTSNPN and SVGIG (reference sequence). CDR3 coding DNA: TGTGCGATCGGACGGGGCTCTGGAAACACCATATATTTT. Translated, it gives CAIGRGSGNTIYF.

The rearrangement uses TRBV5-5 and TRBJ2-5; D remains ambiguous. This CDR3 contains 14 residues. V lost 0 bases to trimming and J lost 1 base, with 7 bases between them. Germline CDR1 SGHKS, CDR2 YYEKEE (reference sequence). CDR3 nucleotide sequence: TGTGCCAGCAGCTTGGGAGCGTCCCAAGAGACCCAGTACTTC. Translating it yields CASSLGASQETQYF.

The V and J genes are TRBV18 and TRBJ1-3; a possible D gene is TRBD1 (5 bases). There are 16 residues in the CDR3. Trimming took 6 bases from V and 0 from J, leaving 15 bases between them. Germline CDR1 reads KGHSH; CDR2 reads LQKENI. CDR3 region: CASSTRGTHSGNTIYF. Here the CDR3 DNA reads TGTGCCAGCTCTACCCGGGGGACCCACTCTGGAAACACCATATATTTT.

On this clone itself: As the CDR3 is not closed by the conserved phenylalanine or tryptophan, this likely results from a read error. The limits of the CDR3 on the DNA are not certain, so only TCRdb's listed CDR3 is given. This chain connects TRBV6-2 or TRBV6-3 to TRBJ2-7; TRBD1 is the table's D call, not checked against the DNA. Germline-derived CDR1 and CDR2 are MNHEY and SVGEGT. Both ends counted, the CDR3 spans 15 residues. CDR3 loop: CASSYDSTGSRRNVL.

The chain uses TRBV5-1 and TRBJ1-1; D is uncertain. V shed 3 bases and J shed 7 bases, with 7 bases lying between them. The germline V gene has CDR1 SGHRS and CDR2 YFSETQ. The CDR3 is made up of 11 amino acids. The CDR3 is CASSSQVEAFF. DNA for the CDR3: TGCGCCAGCAGCTCCCAGGTTGAAGCTTTCTTT.

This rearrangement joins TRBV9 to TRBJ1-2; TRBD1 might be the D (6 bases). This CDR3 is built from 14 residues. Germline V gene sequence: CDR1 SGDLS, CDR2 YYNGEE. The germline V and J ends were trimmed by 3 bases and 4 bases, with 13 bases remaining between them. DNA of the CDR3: TGTGCCAGCAGCGACCACGGGACAACCTATGGCTACACCTTC. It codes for CASSDHGTTYGYTF. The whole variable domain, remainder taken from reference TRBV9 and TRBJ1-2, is DSGVTQTPKHLITATGQRVTLRCSPRSGDLSVYWYQQSLDQGLQFLIQYYNGEERAKGNILERFSAQQFPDLHSELNLSSLELGDSALYFCASSDHGTTYGYTFGSGTRLTVV.

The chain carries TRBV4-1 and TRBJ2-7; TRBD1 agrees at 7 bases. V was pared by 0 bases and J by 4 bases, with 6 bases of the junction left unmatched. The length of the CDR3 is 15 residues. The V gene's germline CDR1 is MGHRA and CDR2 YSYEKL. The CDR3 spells CASSQEKVRGYEQYF. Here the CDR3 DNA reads TGCGCCAGCAGCCAAGAAAAGGTCAGGGGGTACGAGCAGTACTTC.

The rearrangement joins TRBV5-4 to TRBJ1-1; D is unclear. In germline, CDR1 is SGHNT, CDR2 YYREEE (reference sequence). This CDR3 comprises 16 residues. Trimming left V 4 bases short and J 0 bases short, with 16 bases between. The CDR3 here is CASSPSHKRMNTEAFF. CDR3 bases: TGTGCCAGCAGCCCAAGTCACAAGCGCATGAACACTGAAGCTTTCTTT. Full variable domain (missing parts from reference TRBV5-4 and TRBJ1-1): ETGVTQSPTHLIKTRGQQVTLRCSSQSGHNTVSWYQQALGQGPQFIFQYYREEENGRGNFPPRFSGLQFPNYSSELNVNALELDDSALYLCASSPSHKRMNTEAFFGQGTRLTVV.

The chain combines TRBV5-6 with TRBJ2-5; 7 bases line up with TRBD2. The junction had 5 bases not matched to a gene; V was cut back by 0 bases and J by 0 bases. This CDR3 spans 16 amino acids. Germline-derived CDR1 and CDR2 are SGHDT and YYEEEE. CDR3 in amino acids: CASSLASGLYQETQYF. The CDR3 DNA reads TGTGCCAGCAGCTTGGCTAGCGGTTTGTACCAAGAGACCCAGTACTTC. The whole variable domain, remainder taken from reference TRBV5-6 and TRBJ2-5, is DAGVTQSPTHLIKTRGQQVTLRCSPKSGHDTVSWYQQALGQGPQFIFQYYEEEERQRGNFPDRFSGHQFPNYSSELNVNALLLGDSALYLCASSLASGLYQETQYFGPGTRLLVL.

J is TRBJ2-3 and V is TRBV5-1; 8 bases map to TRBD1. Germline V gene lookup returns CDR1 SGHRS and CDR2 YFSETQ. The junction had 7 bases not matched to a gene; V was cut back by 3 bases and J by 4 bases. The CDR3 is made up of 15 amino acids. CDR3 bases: TGCGCCAGCAGCTCGACAGGGGTTTTTGCAGATACGCAGTATTTT. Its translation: CASSSTGVFADTQYF.

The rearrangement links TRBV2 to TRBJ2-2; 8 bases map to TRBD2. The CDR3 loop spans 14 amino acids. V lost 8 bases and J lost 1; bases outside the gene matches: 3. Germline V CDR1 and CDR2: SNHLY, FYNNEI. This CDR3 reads CASLSGVNTGELFF. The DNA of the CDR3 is TGTGCCAGCCTTAGCGGGGTGAACACCGGGGAGCTGTTTTTT.

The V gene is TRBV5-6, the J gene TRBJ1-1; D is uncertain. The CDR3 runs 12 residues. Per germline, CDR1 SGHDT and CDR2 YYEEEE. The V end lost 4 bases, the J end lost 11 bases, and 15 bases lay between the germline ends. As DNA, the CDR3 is TGTGCCAGCAGCCTCGGACGGGGTGGCGCTTTCTTT. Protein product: CASSLGRGGAFF.